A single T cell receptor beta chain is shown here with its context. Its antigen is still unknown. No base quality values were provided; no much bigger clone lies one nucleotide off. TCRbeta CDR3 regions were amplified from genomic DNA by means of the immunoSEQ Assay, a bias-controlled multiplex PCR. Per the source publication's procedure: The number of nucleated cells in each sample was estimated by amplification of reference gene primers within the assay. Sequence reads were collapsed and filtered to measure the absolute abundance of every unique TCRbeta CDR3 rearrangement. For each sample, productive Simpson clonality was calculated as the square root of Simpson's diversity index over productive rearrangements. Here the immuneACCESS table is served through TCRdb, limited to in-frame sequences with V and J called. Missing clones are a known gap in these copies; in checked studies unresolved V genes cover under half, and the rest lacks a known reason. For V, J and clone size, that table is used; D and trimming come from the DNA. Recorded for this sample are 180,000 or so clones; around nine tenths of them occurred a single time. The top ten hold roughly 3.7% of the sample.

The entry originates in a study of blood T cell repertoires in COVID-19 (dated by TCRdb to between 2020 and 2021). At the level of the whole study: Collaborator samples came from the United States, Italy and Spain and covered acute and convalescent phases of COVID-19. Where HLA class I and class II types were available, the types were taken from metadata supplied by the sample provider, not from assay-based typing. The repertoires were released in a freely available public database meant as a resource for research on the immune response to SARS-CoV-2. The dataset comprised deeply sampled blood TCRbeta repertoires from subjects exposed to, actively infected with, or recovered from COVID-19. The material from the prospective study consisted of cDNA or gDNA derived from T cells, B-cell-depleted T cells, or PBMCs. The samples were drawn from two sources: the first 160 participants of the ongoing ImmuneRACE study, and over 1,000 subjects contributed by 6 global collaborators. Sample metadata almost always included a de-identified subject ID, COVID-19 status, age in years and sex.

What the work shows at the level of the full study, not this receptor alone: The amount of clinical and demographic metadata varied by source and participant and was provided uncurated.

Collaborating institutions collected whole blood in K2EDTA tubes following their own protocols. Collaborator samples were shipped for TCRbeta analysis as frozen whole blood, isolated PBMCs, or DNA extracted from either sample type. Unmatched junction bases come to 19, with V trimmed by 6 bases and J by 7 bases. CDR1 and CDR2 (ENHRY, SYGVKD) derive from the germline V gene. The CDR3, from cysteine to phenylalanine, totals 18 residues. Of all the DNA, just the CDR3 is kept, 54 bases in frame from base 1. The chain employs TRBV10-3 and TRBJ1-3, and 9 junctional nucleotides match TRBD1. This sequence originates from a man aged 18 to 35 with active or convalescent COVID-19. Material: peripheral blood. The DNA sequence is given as TGTGCCATCAGATCCGGGACAGGGCTAATTGGTTCGGGGAACACCATATATTTT. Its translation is CAIRSGTGLIGSGNTIYF.